This entry features one T cell receptor beta chain sequence. Antigen specificity is unknown. This sample was taken from a study of monozygotic twins with inflammatory bowel disease. Template switching incorporated UMIs with a 6-nucleotide sample barcode. TCRdb reprocessed the 5' RACE reads, keeping one entry per CDR3 protein, no DNA. This listing includes 330,000 or so distinct CDR3 sequences. CDR3 length equals 15 residues. Whole-study findings and limits: Clonotype overlap with others was lower in IBD patients than in healthy twins, a difference that was greatest with disease activity.

The specimen was blood. The sequence came from a human donor with ulcerative colitis or Crohn's disease, or a healthy co-twin of an affected twin (not recorded which). The chain combines TRBV12-3 or TRBV12-4 with TRBJ2-1. The CDR3 loop reads CASTIGGVSYNEQFF.